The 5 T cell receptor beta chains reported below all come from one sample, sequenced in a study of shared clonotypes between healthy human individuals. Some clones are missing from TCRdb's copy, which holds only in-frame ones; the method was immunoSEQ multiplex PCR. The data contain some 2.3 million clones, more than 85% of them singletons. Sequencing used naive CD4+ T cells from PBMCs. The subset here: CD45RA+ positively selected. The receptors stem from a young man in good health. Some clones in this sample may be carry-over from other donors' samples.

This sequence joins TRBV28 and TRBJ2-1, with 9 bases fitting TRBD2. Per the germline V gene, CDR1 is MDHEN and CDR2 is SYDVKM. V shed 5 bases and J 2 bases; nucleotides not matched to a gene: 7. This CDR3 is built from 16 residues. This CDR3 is CASSLQAGGPYNEQFF. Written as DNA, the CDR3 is TGTGCCAGCAGTCTCCAAGCGGGAGGCCCCTACAATGAGCAGTTCTTC.

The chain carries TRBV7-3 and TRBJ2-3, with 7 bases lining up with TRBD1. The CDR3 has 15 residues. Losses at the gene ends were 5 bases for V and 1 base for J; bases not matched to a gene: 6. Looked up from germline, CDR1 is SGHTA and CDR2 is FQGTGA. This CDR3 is CASSPRDRGTDTQYF. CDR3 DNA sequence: TGTGCCAGCAGCCCCCGAGACAGGGGCACAGATACGCAGTATTTT.

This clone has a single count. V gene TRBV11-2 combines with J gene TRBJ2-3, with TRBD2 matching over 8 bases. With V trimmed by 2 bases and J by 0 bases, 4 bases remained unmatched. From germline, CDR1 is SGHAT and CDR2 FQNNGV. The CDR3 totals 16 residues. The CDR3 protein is CASSLMPSGSTDTQYF. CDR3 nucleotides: TGTGCCAGCAGCTTAATGCCTAGCGGGAGCACAGATACGCAGTATTTT.

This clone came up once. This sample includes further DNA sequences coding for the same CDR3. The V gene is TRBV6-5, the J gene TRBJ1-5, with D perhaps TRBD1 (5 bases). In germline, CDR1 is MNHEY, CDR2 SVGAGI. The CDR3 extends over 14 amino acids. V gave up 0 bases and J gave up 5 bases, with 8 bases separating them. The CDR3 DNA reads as TGTGCCAGCAGTTACTCACGGGGGGATCAGCCCCAGCATTTT. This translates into CASSYSRGDQPQHF.

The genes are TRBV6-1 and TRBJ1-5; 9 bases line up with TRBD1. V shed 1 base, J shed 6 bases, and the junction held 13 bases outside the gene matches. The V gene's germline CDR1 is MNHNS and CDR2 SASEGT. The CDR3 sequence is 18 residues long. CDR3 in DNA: TGTGCCAGCAGTGAAGGGGAGGGGACAGGGATGATGGGTCAGCCCCAGCATTTT. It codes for CASSEGEGTGMMGQPQHF.